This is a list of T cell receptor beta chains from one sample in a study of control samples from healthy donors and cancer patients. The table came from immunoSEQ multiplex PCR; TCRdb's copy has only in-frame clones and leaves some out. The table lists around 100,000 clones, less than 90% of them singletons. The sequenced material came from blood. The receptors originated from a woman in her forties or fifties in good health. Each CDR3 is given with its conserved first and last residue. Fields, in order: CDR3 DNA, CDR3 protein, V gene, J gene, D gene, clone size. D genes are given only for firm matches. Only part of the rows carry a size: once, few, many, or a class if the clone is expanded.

cdr3_nt: TGTGCCAGCAGCAAGGGACAGACAGAGACCCAGTACTTC
cdr3_aa: CASSKGQTETQYF
v_call: TRBV7-3
j_call: TRBJ2-5
d_call: TRBD1
clone_size: NA

cdr3_nt: TGTGCCAGCAGCTTGAATTCGATTGGACAGAGTCGTTACGAGCAGTACTTC
cdr3_aa: CASSLNSIGQSRYEQYF
v_call: TRBV7-9
j_call: TRBJ2-7
d_call: NA
clone_size: NA

cdr3_nt: TGTGCCAGCTCCGAAGTAGGAAACACCATATATTTT
cdr3_aa: CASSEVGNTIYF
v_call: TRBV25-1
j_call: TRBJ1-3
d_call: NA
clone_size: few

cdr3_nt: TGCGCCAGCAGCCTTCGGGCACCAGCGGACATTCAGTACTTC
cdr3_aa: CASSLRAPADIQYF
v_call: TRBV5-1
j_call: TRBJ2-4
d_call: NA
clone_size: NA

cdr3_nt: TGTGCCAGCAGCCTGGGGGGGACAGGGTTTGGCTACACCTTC
cdr3_aa: CASSLGGTGFGYTF
v_call: TRBV7-9
j_call: TRBJ1-2
d_call: TRBD1
clone_size: NA

cdr3_nt: TGTGCCAGCAGCCCCTCTAGCGGGGACTCCTACAATGAGCAGTTCTTC
cdr3_aa: CASSPSSGDSYNEQFF
v_call: TRBV7-3
j_call: TRBJ2-1
d_call: TRBD2
clone_size: NA

cdr3_nt: TGTGCCAGCACCGAGCGGGGGACAGATACGCAGTATTTT
cdr3_aa: CASTERGTDTQYF
v_call: TRBV14
j_call: TRBJ2-3
d_call: TRBD2
clone_size: NA

cdr3_nt: TGTGCCAGCAGCTCCTCCAGAGGGGGGGCCCACCCTTTTTTT
cdr3_aa: CASSSSRGGAHPFF
v_call: TRBV7-9
j_call: TRBJ1-4
d_call: NA
clone_size: NA

cdr3_nt: TGTGCCAGCAGTGAAACCAGGAGCAATCAGCCCCAGCATTTT
cdr3_aa: CASSETRSNQPQHF
v_call: TRBV2
j_call: TRBJ1-5
d_call: NA
clone_size: NA

cdr3_nt: TGTGCCAGCTACGACGGAAATTCAGATACGCAGTATTTT
cdr3_aa: CASYDGNSDTQYF
v_call: TRBV2
j_call: TRBJ2-3
d_call: NA
clone_size: NA

cdr3_nt: TGTGCCAGCAGCTACACAGGGGACTATCAGCCCCAGCATTTT
cdr3_aa: CASSYTGDYQPQHF
v_call: TRBV9
j_call: TRBJ1-5
d_call: TRBD1
clone_size: NA

cdr3_nt: TGCAGCGTTGAAGATCCCCGCCCCCGGGGCTACACCTTC
cdr3_aa: CSVEDPRPRGYTF
v_call: TRBV29-1
j_call: TRBJ1-2
d_call: NA
clone_size: NA

cdr3_nt: TGTGCCAGCAGCTTCGGACTAGCGGGACCCGGGGAGCTGTTTTTT
cdr3_aa: CASSFGLAGPGELFF
v_call: TRBV7-3
j_call: TRBJ2-2
d_call: TRBD2
clone_size: NA

cdr3_nt: TGTGCCAGCGGCCTTAGACAGGGGACTTTGAACACTGAAGCTTTCTTT
cdr3_aa: CASGLRQGTLNTEAFF
v_call: TRBV27
j_call: TRBJ1-1
d_call: TRBD1
clone_size: few

cdr3_nt: TGTGCCAGCAGACCCGACAGGGGGCTAGGGAACACTGAAGCTTTCTTT
cdr3_aa: CASRPDRGLGNTEAFF
v_call: TRBV27
j_call: TRBJ1-1
d_call: TRBD1
clone_size: NA

cdr3_nt: TGTGCCAGCAGCTTATGGCCAGGGGACGGGGTGAACTATGGCTACACCTTC
cdr3_aa: CASSLWPGDGVNYGYTF
v_call: TRBV7-3
j_call: TRBJ1-2
d_call: NA
clone_size: NA

cdr3_nt: TGCGCCAGCAGCCAAGATCTGCCCAGAGAGGATGCTTTCTTT
cdr3_aa: CASSQDLPREDAFF
v_call: TRBV4-1
j_call: TRBJ1-1
d_call: NA
clone_size: NA

cdr3_nt: TGTGCCAGTACCCGCGGACAGGTAGCCGGGGAGCTGTTTTTT
cdr3_aa: CASTRGQVAGELFF
v_call: TRBV2
j_call: TRBJ2-2
d_call: TRBD1
clone_size: NA

cdr3_nt: TGTGCCAGCAGTTACTCCCTGGAGAGGGGAGACTATGGCTACACCTTC
cdr3_aa: CASSYSLERGDYGYTF
v_call: TRBV6-5
j_call: TRBJ1-2
d_call: NA
clone_size: NA

cdr3_nt: TGCGCCAGCAGCATTAGCGGTTCAGATACGCAGTATTTT
cdr3_aa: CASSISGSDTQYF
v_call: TRBV4-3
j_call: TRBJ2-3
d_call: NA
clone_size: NA

cdr3_nt: TGTGCCAGCAGCTTAGGGAAATCTGGCAGGGCGGTCGCTGGCTACACCTTC
cdr3_aa: CASSLGKSGRAVAGYTF
v_call: TRBV7-2
j_call: TRBJ1-2
d_call: NA
clone_size: NA

cdr3_nt: TGTGCCAGCAGCCCAACTAGCGGGGGGCCGGGCGAGCAGTACTTC
cdr3_aa: CASSPTSGGPGEQYF
v_call: TRBV9
j_call: TRBJ2-7
d_call: TRBD2
clone_size: NA

cdr3_nt: TGTGCCAGCAGCTTACCACCGGGACAACCTTACGAGCAGTACTTC
cdr3_aa: CASSLPPGQPYEQYF
v_call: TRBV7-9
j_call: TRBJ2-7
d_call: NA
clone_size: NA

cdr3_nt: TGTGCCATCAGTGAGTCGGACAACAATAACTATGGCTACACCTTC
cdr3_aa: CAISESDNNNYGYTF
v_call: TRBV10-3
j_call: TRBJ1-2
d_call: NA
clone_size: NA

cdr3_nt: TGTGCCAGCAGAGGCAGTTACAATGAGCAGTTCTTC
cdr3_aa: CASRGSYNEQFF
v_call: TRBV2
j_call: TRBJ2-1
d_call: NA
clone_size: NA

cdr3_nt: TGTGCCAGCAGTCCCCAGACCCAGACAGGGACTGAAGCTTTCTTT
cdr3_aa: CASSPQTQTGTEAFF
v_call: TRBV6-2/TRBV6-3
j_call: TRBJ1-1
d_call: TRBD1
clone_size: NA

cdr3_nt: TGTGCCAGCAGCTTCGGGACTAGCTCCTACAATGAGCAGTTCTTC
cdr3_aa: CASSFGTSSYNEQFF
v_call: TRBV11-2
j_call: TRBJ2-1
d_call: TRBD2
clone_size: NA

cdr3_nt: TGTGCCAGCAGCGTCGGAGGGAGCGGGAGGTCTCCCGGGGAGCTGTTTTTT
cdr3_aa: CASSVGGSGRSPGELFF
v_call: TRBV7-2
j_call: TRBJ2-2
d_call: TRBD2
clone_size: few

cdr3_nt: TGTGCCAGCACCCTCCAGGGGAAACAGTACTTC
cdr3_aa: CASTLQGKQYF
v_call: TRBV6-6
j_call: TRBJ2-7
d_call: NA
clone_size: NA

cdr3_nt: TGCGCCAGCAGCTTGGCAACAGATACGCAGTATTTT
cdr3_aa: CASSLATDTQYF
v_call: TRBV5-1
j_call: TRBJ2-3
d_call: NA
clone_size: NA

cdr3_nt: TGTGCCAGCAGCCCCCTACGCCGGCTAGCGGGAGATAGGGCCGGGGAGCTGTTTTTT
cdr3_aa: CASSPLRRLAGDRAGELFF
v_call: TRBV11-2
j_call: TRBJ2-2
d_call: TRBD2
clone_size: NA

cdr3_nt: TGTGCCAGCAGCGCATCGATGGGAAATCAGCCCCAGCATTTT
cdr3_aa: CASSASMGNQPQHF
v_call: TRBV9
j_call: TRBJ1-5
d_call: NA
clone_size: NA

cdr3_nt: TGTGCCACCAGTGATGCACAATTGGCTTTCTTT
cdr3_aa: CATSDAQLAFF
v_call: TRBV24-1
j_call: TRBJ1-1
d_call: NA
clone_size: NA

cdr3_nt: TGTGCCAGCAGCTTCTTTGGGAGTTCACCCCTCCACTTT
cdr3_aa: CASSFFGSSPLHF
v_call: TRBV7-9
j_call: TRBJ1-6
d_call: NA
clone_size: NA

cdr3_nt: TGTGCCACCAGCGGCTTATACAATGAGCAGTTCTTC
cdr3_aa: CATSGLYNEQFF
v_call: TRBV15
j_call: TRBJ2-1
d_call: NA
clone_size: NA

cdr3_nt: TGTGCCAGCAGTCCCCCAGGGGGCAAGAGTTACGAGCAGTACTTC
cdr3_aa: CASSPPGGKSYEQYF
v_call: TRBV6-2/TRBV6-3
j_call: TRBJ2-7
d_call: TRBD1
clone_size: NA

cdr3_nt: TGTGCCAGCCGGGGACTACAGGGGGCGACGAACATTCAGTACTTC
cdr3_aa: CASRGLQGATNIQYF
v_call: TRBV2
j_call: TRBJ2-4
d_call: TRBD1
clone_size: NA

cdr3_nt: TGTGCCAGTAGTATTCTTGAATCCTACGAGCAGTACTTC
cdr3_aa: CASSILESYEQYF
v_call: TRBV19
j_call: TRBJ2-7
d_call: NA
clone_size: NA

cdr3_nt: TGTGCCACCAGTGATTTGAGGGGGTCTAACACAGATACGCAGTATTTT
cdr3_aa: CATSDLRGSNTDTQYF
v_call: TRBV24-1
j_call: TRBJ2-3
d_call: NA
clone_size: NA

cdr3_nt: TGTGCCAGCAGCTTAGGTCATGCGGACAGGGGAAAAGAAAAACTGTTTTTT
cdr3_aa: CASSLGHADRGKEKLFF
v_call: TRBV7-6
j_call: TRBJ1-4
d_call: TRBD1
clone_size: once

cdr3_nt: TGTGCCAGCAGTGTAGCGGGGGCGAGCACTGAAGCTTTCTTT
cdr3_aa: CASSVAGASTEAFF
v_call: TRBV2
j_call: TRBJ1-1
d_call: NA
clone_size: few

cdr3_nt: TGTGCCAGCAGCTTAGGGACAGGGGGTGAGCAGTTCTTC
cdr3_aa: CASSLGTGGEQFF
v_call: TRBV11-2
j_call: TRBJ2-1
d_call: TRBD1
clone_size: NA

cdr3_nt: TGTGCCAGCAGCACCTATAGCGGGAGGTTTCCCAATGAGCAGTTCTTC
cdr3_aa: CASSTYSGRFPNEQFF
v_call: TRBV9
j_call: TRBJ2-1
d_call: TRBD2
clone_size: NA